This TCR beta chain was retrieved from a study of cytomegalovirus exposure and HLA in healthy donors. Study results and limitations: Looking again later, the authors saw that most CMV-associated TCR beta chains seemed HLA-restricted. Published work reported that the classifier diagnosed cytomegalovirus status with high specificity and sensitivity.

The J segment lost 6 bases and the V segment lost 4 bases, leaving 4 bases of the junction unmatched. Germline V gene lookup returns CDR1 SGDLS and CDR2 YYNGEE. This CDR3 region has 12 residues. Comments on this clone: Its antigen is undetermined.

A multiplex PCR was run with 60 Vbeta primers and 13 Jbeta primers. Sequenced by immunoSEQ multiplex PCR; TCRdb stores in-frame clones only, minus some. This table has 180,000 or so clones, under 80% appearing once. The donors (healthy individuals) were bone marrow donors. Sequenced: PBMCs. The TCR sequence derives from a human donor in good health. The chain couples TRBV9 to TRBJ2-7; 7 bases fit TRBD2. The CDR3: CASSRTSAEQYF. In nucleotides, the CDR3 is TGTGCCAGCAGCCGGACTAGTGCCGAGCAGTACTTC.